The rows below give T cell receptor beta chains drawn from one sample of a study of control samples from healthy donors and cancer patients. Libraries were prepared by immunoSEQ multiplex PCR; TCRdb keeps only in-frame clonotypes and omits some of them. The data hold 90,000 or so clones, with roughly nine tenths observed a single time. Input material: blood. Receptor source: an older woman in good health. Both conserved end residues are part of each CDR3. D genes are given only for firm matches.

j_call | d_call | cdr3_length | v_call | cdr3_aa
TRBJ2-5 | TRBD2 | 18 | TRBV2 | CASSAGVAGGPGQETQYF
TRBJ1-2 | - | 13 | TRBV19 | CASSIDKNYGYTF
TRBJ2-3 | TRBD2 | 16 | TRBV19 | CASSPLAGVSTDTQYF
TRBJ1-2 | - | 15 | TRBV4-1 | CASSQGGGRGYGYTF
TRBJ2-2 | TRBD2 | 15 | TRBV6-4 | CASSGTSASTGELFF
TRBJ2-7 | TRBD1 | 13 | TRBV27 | CASSLQGAAEQYF
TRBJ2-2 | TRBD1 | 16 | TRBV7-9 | CASSIPGTGTTGELFF
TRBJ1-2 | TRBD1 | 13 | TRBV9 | CASSGTGGNGYTF
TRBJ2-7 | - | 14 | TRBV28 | CASSLAGSVNEQYF
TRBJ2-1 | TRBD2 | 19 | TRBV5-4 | CASSPRTSGRIALRGEQFF
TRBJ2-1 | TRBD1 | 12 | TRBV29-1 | CSEAAGTGRQFF
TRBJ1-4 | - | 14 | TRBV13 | CASSLFGSGEKLFF
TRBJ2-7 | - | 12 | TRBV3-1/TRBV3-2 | CASSQDNSEQYF
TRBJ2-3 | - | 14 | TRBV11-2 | CASSLGGGTDTQYF
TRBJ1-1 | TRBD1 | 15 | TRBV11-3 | CASSPQGALNTEAFF
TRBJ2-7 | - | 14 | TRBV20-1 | CSASGVSGVYEQYF
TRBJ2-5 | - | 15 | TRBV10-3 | CAIQAARTEQETQYF
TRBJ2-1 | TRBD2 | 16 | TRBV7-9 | CASSEPRGSSYNEQFF